The T cell receptor (beta chain) described here comes from a study of blood T cell repertoires in COVID-19. Overall study context: Sites in the United States, Italy and Spain provided acute and convalescent COVID-19 samples. Sample material is recorded as cDNA or gDNA derived from T cells, B-cell-depleted T cells, or PBMCs.

The length of the CDR3 is 15 residues. V was clipped by 6 bases and J by 4 bases; unmatched bases: 1. Per the germline V gene, CDR1 is MNHEY and CDR2 is SVGAGI. Per the original methods: Reference gene primer amplification gave nucleated cell count estimates. Assay: immunoSEQ multiplex PCR; the TCRdb copy retains only in-frame clones and omits some. The V and J calls and clone size come from that table; D and trimming were worked out from the DNA. The sample consists of about 70,000 clones, 81% of them appearing once. The clonotype originates from a woman between 70 and 85 years old with acute or convalescent COVID-19. V is TRBV6-5 and J is TRBJ2-6; 12 nucleotides align to TRBD1. The sequenced sample was peripheral blood. The CDR3, as DNA: TGTGCCAGCAGGGGACAGGGGGCCGGGGCCAACGTCCTGACTTTC. This codes for CASRGQGAGANVLTF.